Listed here are 32 T cell receptor beta chains from one sample, sequenced in a study of T cells after yellow fever vaccination. TCRdb itself ran the 5' RACE reads through MiXCR, one entry per CDR3 protein. Found here are about 300,000 distinct CDR3 sequences, 6.5% to 8.5% of them singletons; the top ten hold 18%. This specimen was PBMCs, taken around 45 days after the first yellow fever vaccination. These receptors all come from a man aged 18-30 years who received the YFV17D yellow fever vaccine.

The chain links TRBV29-1 to TRBJ2-7; 7 bases are a match to TRBD1. The CDR3 contains 12 residues. The J segment lost 6 bases and the V segment lost 4 bases, leaving 6 bases of the junction unmatched. Germline CDR1 reads SQVTM; CDR2 reads ANQGSEA. In nucleotides, the CDR3 is TGCAGCGTTGGAGGGGGACAGTTCGAGCAGTACTTC. Its translation is CSVGGGQFEQYF.

The chain couples TRBV20-1 to TRBJ2-7; the D gene is possibly TRBD1 (6 bases). V was cut by 7 bases and J by 3 bases, with 16 bases left in between. This CDR3 has 13 residues. Per germline, CDR1 DFQATT and CDR2 SNEGSKA (reference sequence). The CDR3, as DNA: TGCAGTGTGAAATCAGGGGAGTTCTACGAGCAGTACTTC. Residues: CSVKSGEFYEQYF.

Only a few counts were recorded for this clonotype. This chain links TRBV28 with TRBJ2-7; D might be TRBD2 (6 bases). Deletions cut 6 bases from V and 3 bases from J, with 15 bases between. This CDR3 spans 14 amino acids. Germline values: CDR1 MDHEN, CDR2 SYDVKM. The CDR3 loop is CASSPYGTDYEQYV. The CDR3 DNA follows: TGTGCCAGCAGCCCCTACGGGACTGACTACGAGCAGTACGTC.

This clonotype appeared a few times. V usage is TRBV5-1 and J usage is TRBJ2-7; D gene uncertain. The germline gives CDR1 SGHRS, CDR2 YFSETQ. The CDR3 has 14 amino acids. The V end lost 1 base, the J end lost 0 bases, and 8 bases lay between the germline ends. The CDR3 nucleotides are TGCGCCAGCAGCTTGCTCGGTTACTCCTACGAGCAGTACTTC. Translating it yields CASSLLGYSYEQYF. The full variable domain, with the rest looked up from reference TRBV5-1 and TRBJ2-7, is KAGVTQTPRYLIKTRGQQVTLSCSPISGHRSVSWYQQTPGQGLQFLFEYFSETQRNKGNFPGRFSGRQFSNSRSEMNVSTLELGDSALYLCASSLLGYSYEQYFGPGTRLTVT.

The V gene is TRBV2, the J gene TRBJ2-5, with 9 positions matching TRBD2. J lost 5 bases, V lost 4 bases, and 2 bases had no gene match. Germline V gene lookup returns CDR1 SNHLY and CDR2 FYNNEI. The CDR3 spans 13 residues. CDR3 DNA sequence: TGTGCCAGCAGTGCTAGCGGGGTGGAGACCCAGTACTTC. This translates into CASSASGVETQYF.

This clonotype was seen repeatedly, ten times or more. The V call is TRBV20-1, the J call TRBJ1-1; TRBD1 might be the D (5 bases). This CDR3 has 15 amino acids. CDR1 DFQATT and CDR2 SNEGSKA come from the germline V gene (reference sequence). Deletions cut 0 bases from V and 2 bases from J, with 13 bases between. The CDR3 sequence is CSARDRRDPNTEAFF. The CDR3 DNA sequence: TGCAGTGCTAGAGATCGGAGGGACCCAAACACTGAAGCTTTCTTT.

This clonotype has ten or more counts. The chain combines TRBV4-2 with TRBJ1-1, with TRBD1 identical over 9 bases. Germline V gives CDR1 LGHNA, CDR2 YNFKEQ. Losses at the gene ends were 8 bases for V and 4 bases for J; bases not matched to a gene: 11. The CDR3 runs 15 residues. The CDR3 spells CASGNMGQGSTEAFF. CDR3 bases: TGTGCCAGCGGGAATATGGGACAGGGCAGCACTGAAGCTTTCTTT.

This clonotype was detected only a few times. The J gene is TRBJ2-7, the V gene TRBV7-3; D possibly matches TRBD1 or TRBD2 (6 bases each). The germline V gene encodes CDR1 SGHTA and CDR2 FQGTGA. Between the trimmed V and J ends, which lost 3 bases and 4 bases, there was a span of 13 bases. This CDR3 spans 14 amino acids. The CDR3 nucleotides are TGTGCCAGCAGCTTCTCCGGGGGCGCGTACGAGCAGTACTTC. It encodes CASSFSGGAYEQYF.

In its sample, this clonotype was seen many times. V usage is TRBV29-1 and J usage is TRBJ2-1; 9 bases are a match to TRBD2. The CDR3 length is 17 residues. CDR1 is SQVTM, CDR2 ANQGSEA, per germline. After removal of 4 bases from V and 3 bases from J, the junction contained 13 bases not matched to a gene. The CDR3 is CSVARAASGAIYNEQFF. The CDR3 nucleotides read TGCAGCGTTGCCCGGGCGGCTAGCGGGGCCATCTACAATGAGCAGTTCTTC.

The chain is built from TRBV5-5 and TRBJ1-1; D is ambiguous. V was cut by 1 base and J by 0 bases, with 7 bases left in between. CDR1 is SGHKS and CDR2 is YYEKEE in the germline V gene (reference sequence). CDR3 length: 14 amino acids. CDR3 DNA sequence: TGTGCCAGCAGCTTGTTGGTCCTGAACACTGAAGCTTTCTTT. This translates into CASSLLVLNTEAFF.

This chain uses TRBV7-2 with TRBJ2-3, with D unresolved. V was pared by 4 bases and J by 2 bases, with 7 bases between. This CDR3 spans 13 amino acids. CDR1 and CDR2 from the germline V gene are SGHTA and FQGNSA. Written as DNA, the CDR3 is TGTGCCAGCAGCTCCCGACTCACAGATACGCAGTATTTT. It translates to CASSSRLTDTQYF.

The chain carries TRBV19 and TRBJ2-6, with 7 bases aligning to TRBD1. CDR1 and CDR2 from the germline V gene are LNHDA and SQIVND (reference sequence). The junction had 18 bases not matched to a gene; V was cut back by 7 bases and J by 0 bases. The CDR3 is 20 residues long. CDR3 DNA: TGTGCCAGTACCACCGGCGATCTCAGGGGGTATTCCTCTGGGGCCAACGTCCTGACTTTC. It is translated as CASTTGDLRGYSSGANVLTF.

The V call is TRBV7-2, the J call TRBJ1-5; the D gene is possibly TRBD1 (5 bases). Trimming shortened V by 7 bases and J by 3 bases, and 16 bases separated the two germline ends. This CDR3 is 15 amino acids long. In germline, CDR1 is SGHTA, CDR2 FQGNSA. The CDR3 DNA follows: TGTGCCAGCAACCTCGGGGCAGCGGACAATCAGCCCCAGCATTTT. Translating gives CASNLGAADNQPQHF.

As DNA, the CDR3 is TGTGCCAGCTCACCGGTAGCGGGGACCTACAATGAGCAGTTCTTC. This codes for CASSPVAGTYNEQFF. This chain links TRBV18 with TRBJ2-1, with TRBD2 matching over 8 bases. Per germline, CDR1 KGHSH and CDR2 LQKENI. The CDR3 contains 15 residues. J lost 2 bases, V lost 3 bases, and 3 bases had no gene match.

The chain links TRBV7-2 to TRBJ2-1; 11 bases are shared with TRBD2. The CDR3 spans 17 residues. Germline CDR1 is SGHTA and CDR2 is FQGNSA. Trimming took 5 bases from V and 4 from J; bases not matched to a gene: 10. The CDR3, as DNA: TGTGCCAGCAGCCCCGACCTGCTAGCGGGGGGTTACAATGAGCAGTTCTTC. Its protein is CASSPDLLAGGYNEQFF.

This sequence joins TRBV5-6 and TRBJ2-1; tentatively, D is TRBD2 (6 bases). The CDR3 is made up of 15 amino acids. The V gene's germline CDR1 is SGHDT and CDR2 YYEEEE. V was shortened by 7 bases and J by 5 bases, with 19 bases between the two germline ends. CDR3 region: CASGVFGGGNNEQFF. Here the CDR3 DNA reads TGTGCCAGCGGTGTGTTCGGCGGAGGGAACAATGAGCAGTTCTTC.

This clonotype has a count of ten or more. The chain has TRBV4-1 and TRBJ2-1, with D possibly being TRBD1 (5 bases). The CDR3 totals 17 residues. The germline V and J ends were trimmed by 4 bases and 14 bases, with 30 bases remaining between them. Germline lookup yields CDR1 MGHRA and CDR2 YSYEKL. For the CDR3, the DNA is TGCGCCAGCAGCCTAACCTACTTGAAACTCCAGGGAACCACCGAGTTCTTC. Translated, it gives CASSLTYLKLQGTTEFF.

In its sample, this clonotype was seen many times. The chain joins TRBV3-1 to TRBJ2-3, with 11 bases matching TRBD2. CDR3 length: 15 amino acids. Per the germline V gene, CDR1 is LGHDT and CDR2 is YNNKEL (reference sequence). With 4 bases clipped from V and 4 bases from J, the junction kept 4 bases outside the gene matches. CDR3 loop: CASSLSSGGPDTQYF. DNA of the CDR3: TGTGCCAGCAGCCTATCTAGCGGGGGGCCAGATACGCAGTATTTT.

This clonotype was seen a handful of times. The chain employs TRBV5-1 and TRBJ1-2; D might be TRBD1 (5 bases). From germline, CDR1 is SGHRS and CDR2 YFSETQ. The CDR3 loop spans 16 amino acids. V gave up 3 bases and J gave up 4 bases, with 19 bases separating them. This CDR3 is CASSSGTAGQGYGYTF. As DNA, the CDR3 is TGCGCCAGCAGCTCCGGCACCGCAGGGCAAGGCTATGGCTACACCTTC.

Many counts were recorded for this clonotype. The chain is built from TRBV5-1 and TRBJ2-7; D gene unclear. V lost 1 base to trimming and J lost 5 bases, with 19 bases between them. The CDR3 loop spans 16 amino acids. From germline, CDR1 is SGHRS and CDR2 YFSETQ. The CDR3, as DNA: TGCGCCAGCAGCTTGAAGAGGAGTCTGGATACGAACGAGCAGTACTTC. It translates to CASSLKRSLDTNEQYF.

In this sample, this clonotype turned up many times. The genes are TRBV10-3 and TRBJ2-5; D unresolved. V was shortened by 0 bases and J by 2 bases, with 10 bases between the two germline ends. The CDR3 is 15 residues long. Germline CDR1 is ENHRY and CDR2 is SYGVKD. CDR3 DNA: TGTGCCATCAGTGAGTCGTCACTACAGCAAGAGACCCAGTACTTC. Amino acids: CAISESSLQQETQYF.

This clonotype was detected only a few times. The chain has TRBV5-1 and TRBJ2-3; possibly TRBD1 or TRBD2 for D (5 bases each). V lost 0 bases and J lost 1, with 12 bases in between. The CDR3 has 16 residues. Per the germline V gene, CDR1 is SGHRS and CDR2 is YFSETQ. As DNA, the CDR3 is TGCGCCAGCAGCTTGGGGGTCCGGGACCGCACAGATACGCAGTATTTT. It specifies CASSLGVRDRTDTQYF.

This rearrangement joins TRBV10-3 to TRBJ1-2; D not certain. Germline-derived CDR1 and CDR2 are ENHRY and SYGVKD. CDR3 size: 14 residues. V dropped 0 bases and J dropped 0 bases, with 5 bases sitting between them. The CDR3 protein is CAISESSANYGYTF. CDR3 coding DNA: TGTGCCATCAGTGAGTCGTCCGCTAACTATGGCTACACCTTC.

This clonotype was seen only a few times. The chain recombines TRBV25-1 with TRBJ2-2, with D possibly being TRBD1 or TRBD2 (7 bases each). The CDR3 is 16 residues long. The germline V gene has CDR1 MGHDK and CDR2 SYGVNS. V gave up 7 bases and J gave up 4 bases, with 19 bases separating them. The CDR3 coding sequence is TGTGCCAGCACCCCGGGGAGGGGGCGAAGCACCGGGGAGCTGTTTTTT. Protein product: CASTPGRGRSTGELFF.

This clonotype was seen more than once but under ten times. The V and J genes are TRBV2 and TRBJ2-3, with 7 bases aligning to TRBD1. The germline V gene has CDR1 SNHLY and CDR2 FYNNEI. The CDR3 extends over 15 amino acids. With 3 bases clipped from V and 2 bases from J, the junction kept 5 bases outside the gene matches. The CDR3 sequence: CASSDEGADTDTQYF. The CDR3, as DNA: TGTGCCAGCAGTGACGAGGGGGCTGACACAGATACGCAGTATTTT. Full variable domain (remainder filled in from reference TRBV2 and TRBJ2-3): EPEVTQTPSHQVTQMGQEVILRCVPISNHLYFYWYRQILGQKVEFLVSFYNNEISEKSEIFDDQFSVERPDGSNFTLKIRSTKLEDSAMYFCASSDEGADTDTQYFGPGTRLTVL.

This clonotype showed up just a few times. The gene calls are TRBV5-1 and TRBJ1-6; TRBD1 is a possible D gene (5 bases). Germline-derived CDR1 and CDR2 are SGHRS and YFSETQ. The CDR3 is 16 amino acids. V lost 0 bases and J 1 base, leaving 8 bases between the germline ends. The CDR3 coding sequence is TGCGCCAGCAGCTTGGAAAGGGGATCCTATAATTCACCCCTCCACTTT. Translated: CASSLERGSYNSPLHF.

This clonotype was found a few times. The chain combines TRBV5-1 with TRBJ1-2; 7 nucleotides line up with TRBD1. Germline V lookup: CDR1 SGHRS, CDR2 YFSETQ. This CDR3 spans 14 amino acids. J gave up 8 bases and V 0 bases, and 7 bases lay outside the gene matches. CDR3: CASSLATTGEGYTF. The CDR3 coding sequence is TGCGCCAGCAGCTTGGCCACAACAGGGGAGGGCTACACCTTC. Full variable domain (remainder filled in from reference TRBV5-1 and TRBJ1-2): KAGVTQTPRYLIKTRGQQVTLSCSPISGHRSVSWYQQTPGQGLQFLFEYFSETQRNKGNFPGRFSGRQFSNSRSEMNVSTLELGDSALYLCASSLATTGEGYTFGSGTRLTVV.

A few counts support this clonotype. CDR3 coding DNA: TGCGCCAGCAGCGCCGGGGACAGCCTCTTCGAGACCCAGTACTTC. This gives the protein CASSAGDSLFETQYF. The V call is TRBV5-1, the J call TRBJ2-5; TRBD1 matches 7 bases. In germline, CDR1 is SGHRS, CDR2 YFSETQ. CDR3 length: 15 amino acids. With 4 bases clipped from V and 5 bases from J, the junction kept 11 bases outside the gene matches.

This chain connects TRBV6-5 to TRBJ2-7, with 10 nucleotides matching TRBD1. Germline CDR1 MNHEY, CDR2 SVGAGI. The V and J ends lost 2 bases and 2 bases, in that order; junction bases with no gene match: 6. The CDR3 length is 16 residues. CDR3 coding DNA: TGTGCCAGCAGTTACCCCCGGGACAGGGGTGCCTACGAGCAGTACTTC. Protein product: CASSYPRDRGAYEQYF.

The V gene is TRBV10-3, the J gene TRBJ1-1; maybe TRBD1 (5 bases). Trimming stripped 4 bases from V and 8 bases from J, with 11 bases between. This CDR3 region has 12 residues. CDR1 and CDR2 (germline): ENHRY, SYGVKD. The CDR3 DNA follows: TGTGCCATCAGTGGCCAAGACAGAGAAGCTTTCTTT. It codes for CAISGQDREAFF.

This clonotype was detected a few times. This chain links TRBV12-3 or TRBV12-4 with TRBJ2-7; D is uncertain. CDR3 size: 13 residues. Trimming removed 3 bases at V and 3 bases at J, with 9 bases between. CDR3 region: CASSFAGDYEQYF. CDR3 coding DNA: TGTGCCAGCAGTTTCGCAGGTGACTACGAGCAGTACTTC.

The genes are TRBV4-3 and TRBJ2-1; no clear D. V dropped 1 base and J dropped 0 bases, with 7 bases sitting between them. Germline loops: CDR1 LGHNA, CDR2 YSLEER. The CDR3 spans 15 residues. CDR3 sequence: CASSQGHPSYNEQFF. The DNA of the CDR3 is TGCGCCAGCAGCCAAGGACATCCCTCCTACAATGAGCAGTTCTTC.